Below are 16 T cell receptor beta chains sequenced from a single sample in a study of cytomegalovirus exposure and HLA in healthy donors. Primers included in the PCR were 60 Vbeta and 13 Jbeta primers. Assay: immunoSEQ multiplex PCR; the TCRdb copy retains only in-frame clones and omits some. The sample shows some 150,000 clones, about 80% of them seen only once. The specimen was PBMCs. The receptors come from a woman in her thirties or forties in good health and CMV-seronegative.

The chain recombines TRBV5-1 with TRBJ2-7; maybe TRBD2 (6 bases). The CDR3 has 16 residues. Germline V gene sequence: CDR1 SGHRS, CDR2 YFSETQ. The V and J ends lost 4 bases and 5 bases respectively, with 22 bases between them. The chain's CDR3 is CASSPLGGGAHNEQYF. As DNA, the CDR3 is TGCGCCAGCAGCCCCCTGGGGGGAGGCGCCCATAACGAGCAGTACTTC. The full variable domain, in which reference TRBV5-1 and TRBJ2-7 provide the parts outside the CDR3, is KAGVTQTPRYLIKTRGQQVTLSCSPISGHRSVSWYQQTPGQGLQFLFEYFSETQRNKGNFPGRFSGRQFSNSRSEMNVSTLELGDSALYLCASSPLGGGAHNEQYFGPGTRLTVT.

This clone occurred once. The chain couples TRBV6-5 to TRBJ2-7, with a possible D match to TRBD2 (5 bases). V was pared by 5 bases and J by 7 bases, with 21 bases between. The CDR3 loop spans 15 amino acids. Per the germline V gene, CDR1 is MNHEY and CDR2 is SVGAGI. This CDR3 is CASSPQRTPTGEQYF. The CDR3 DNA follows: TGTGCCAGCAGTCCCCAGCGGACCCCCACGGGGGAGCAGTACTTC.

The chain employs TRBV11-1 and TRBJ2-3; the match to TRBD1 covers 7 bases. The germline V gene has CDR1 SGHAT and CDR2 FQDESV (reference sequence). The V segment lost 8 bases and the J segment 1 base; nucleotides outside the gene matches: 6. The CDR3 consists of 14 residues. CDR3 loop: CASLRQGGTDTQYF. In nucleotides, the CDR3 is TGTGCCAGCCTGCGACAGGGTGGCACAGATACGCAGTATTTT.

This clone was detected only once. The chain is built from TRBV19 and TRBJ2-7, with 8 bases aligning to TRBD1. The junction had 10 bases not matched to a gene; V was cut back by 5 bases and J by 7 bases. This CDR3 region has 14 residues. The germline V gene has CDR1 LNHDA and CDR2 SQIVND (reference sequence). CDR3 sequence reads: CASSQDRGTSEQYF. The CDR3 DNA is TGTGCCAGTAGTCAAGACAGGGGTACGTCGGAGCAGTACTTC.

The chain employs TRBV4-3 and TRBJ2-7; TRBD1 matches 9 bases. The V and J ends lost 0 bases and 1 base, in that order; junction bases with no gene match: 4. CDR1 is LGHNA, CDR2 YSLEER, per germline. This CDR3 comprises 16 residues. CDR3 loop: CASSQDRGTGSYEQYF. In DNA form, the CDR3 reads TGCGCCAGCAGCCAAGATCGCGGGACAGGGTCCTACGAGCAGTACTTC.

This chain uses TRBV4-3 with TRBJ1-2; no firm D call. This CDR3 is built from 16 residues. Trimming left V 7 bases short and J 7 bases short, with 25 bases between. Germline CDR1 is LGHNA and CDR2 is YSLEER. Written as DNA, the CDR3 is TGCGCCAGCACCCCAAATCCCGATGCCGGGGTTGGTGGCTACACCTTC. Translated, it gives CASTPNPDAGVGGYTF.

The gene calls are TRBV30 and TRBJ2-2; TRBD1 might be the D (6 bases). The germline V and J ends were trimmed by 3 bases and 6 bases, with 23 bases remaining between them. CDR3 length: 17 residues. Germline V CDR1 and CDR2: GTSNPN, SVGIG (reference sequence). The CDR3 DNA reads TGTGCCTGGAGGCCAGGGGCTGGATTATTCGAGTCCGGGGAGCTGTTTTTT. Its protein product is CAWRPGAGLFESGELFF.

The CDR3 bases are TGTGCCAGCAGTGACGGGACTAGCGGGAGGTCCGATACGCAGTATTTT. As protein: CASSDGTSGRSDTQYF. The rearrangement links TRBV6-4 to TRBJ2-3, with 15 bases matching TRBD2. Trimming at V came to 2 bases and at J to 6 bases, leaving 3 bases not matched to a gene. The CDR3 has 16 residues. The germline V gene encodes CDR1 MRHNA and CDR2 SNTAGT.

The rearrangement joins TRBV4-3 to TRBJ2-1, with unresolved D. V lost 4 bases, J lost 5 bases, and 18 bases lay in between. The CDR3 has 16 amino acids. CDR1 and CDR2 (germline): LGHNA, YSLEER. The CDR3 region has the DNA TGCGCCAGCAGCCCCTTAACCGGGTCCCGGGACAATGAGCAGTTCTTC. Translating gives CASSPLTGSRDNEQFF.

In DNA form, the CDR3 reads TGTGCCAGCAGCTCTGGGGGGGGAGAACAGCCCCAGCATTTT. Its protein is CASSSGGGEQPQHF. The chain employs TRBV5-6 and TRBJ1-5; a weak D match, TRBD1 (5 bases). The CDR3 runs to 14 residues. The V end lost 3 bases, the J end lost 7 bases, and 14 bases lay between the germline ends. Germline CDR1 SGHDT, CDR2 YYEEEE.

This chain connects TRBV7-9 to TRBJ2-1; 10 bases agree with TRBD2. This CDR3 contains 16 residues. The V segment lost 1 base and the J segment 4 bases; nucleotides outside the gene matches: 4. Germline V gene sequence: CDR1 SEHNR, CDR2 FQNEAQ (reference sequence). This chain's CDR3 is CASSLGAGGPYNEQFF. The CDR3 nucleotides read TGTGCCAGCAGCTTAGGAGCGGGAGGGCCTTACAATGAGCAGTTCTTC. The full variable domain, rest sourced from reference TRBV7-9 and TRBJ2-1, is DTGVSQNPRHKITKRGQNVTFRCDPISEHNRLYWYRQTLGQGPEFLTYFQNEAQLEKSRLLSDRFSAERPKGSFSTLEIQRTEQGDSAMYLCASSLGAGGPYNEQFFGPGTRLTVL.

To note about this clone: One junction end disagrees with the germline gene, perhaps due to a read error. The same CDR3 can be traced to other DNA sequences in this sample. The V and J genes are TRBV5-5 and TRBJ1-4, with a possible D match to TRBD1 (5 bases). The CDR3 has 16 amino acids. Germline loops: CDR1 SGHKS, CDR2 YYEKEE (reference sequence). The CDR3 spells CASSSIKGPLDEKLFF. The CDR3 region has the DNA TGTGCCAGCAGCTCGATAAAGGGGCCTCTGGACGAAAAACTATTTTTT. Supplemented by reference TRBV5-5 and TRBJ1-4, the full variable domain reads DAGVTQSPTHLIKTRGQQVTLRCSPISGHKSVSWYQQVLGQGPQFIFQYYEKEERGRGNFPDRFSARQFPNYSSELNVNALLLGDSALYLCASSSIKGPLDEKLFFGSGTQLSVL.

Turning to this clone: Since no conserved phenylalanine or tryptophan closes the CDR3, a read error is the likely cause. The chain carries TRBV27 and TRBJ2-7, with a possible D match to TRBD1 (6 bases). The CDR3 has 11 residues. Germline loops: CDR1 MNHEY, CDR2 SMNVEV (reference sequence). Trimming cost V 8 bases and J 8 bases, with 13 bases left between them. As DNA, the CDR3 is TGTGCCAGCTCCCAGGGGTCGCAGCAGTACCTC. Translating it yields CASSQGSQQYL.

The V gene is TRBV28, the J gene TRBJ1-5; tentative D call: TRBD1 (6 bases). Germline V gene sequence: CDR1 MDHEN, CDR2 SYDVKM. There are 16 residues in the CDR3. Trimming left V 6 bases short and J 0 bases short, with 15 bases between. The CDR3 sequence is CASSPYRVYSNQPQHF. In DNA, the CDR3 is TGTGCCAGCAGCCCCTACAGGGTATATAGCAATCAGCCCCAGCATTTT.

This chain uses TRBV9 with TRBJ2-5; 7 nucleotides agree with TRBD2. Per germline, CDR1 SGDLS and CDR2 YYNGEE. Trimming removed 2 bases from V and 1 base from J; junction bases left unmatched: 8. The CDR3 loop spans 16 amino acids. CDR3 sequence: CASSVGGLAAQETQYF. Here the CDR3 DNA reads TGTGCCAGCAGCGTTGGGGGTCTAGCGGCCCAAGAGACCCAGTACTTC.

V is TRBV7-9 and J is TRBJ2-3; D not resolved. The CDR3 length is 16 residues. Looked up from germline, CDR1 is SEHNR and CDR2 is FQNEAQ (reference sequence). Trimming removed 1 base at V and 0 bases at J, with 11 bases between. CDR3 sequence reads: CASSLGRRLSTDTQYF. CDR3 coding DNA: TGTGCCAGCAGCTTAGGGAGAAGACTCAGCACAGATACGCAGTATTTT.